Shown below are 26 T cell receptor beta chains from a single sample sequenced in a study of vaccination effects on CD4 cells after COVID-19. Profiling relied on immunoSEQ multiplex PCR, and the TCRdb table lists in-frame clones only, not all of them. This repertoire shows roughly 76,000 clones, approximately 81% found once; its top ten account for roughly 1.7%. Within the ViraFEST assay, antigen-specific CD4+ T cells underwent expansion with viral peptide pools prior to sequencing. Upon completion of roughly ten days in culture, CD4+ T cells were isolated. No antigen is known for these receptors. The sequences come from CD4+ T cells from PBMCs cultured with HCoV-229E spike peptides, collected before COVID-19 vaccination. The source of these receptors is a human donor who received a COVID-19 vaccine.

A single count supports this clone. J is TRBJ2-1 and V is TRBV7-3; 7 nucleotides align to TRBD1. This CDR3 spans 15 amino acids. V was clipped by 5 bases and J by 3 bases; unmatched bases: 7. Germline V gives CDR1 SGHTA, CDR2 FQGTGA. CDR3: CASSPQGQIYNEQFF. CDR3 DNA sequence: TGTGCCAGCAGCCCCCAGGGACAGATCTACAATGAGCAGTTCTTC. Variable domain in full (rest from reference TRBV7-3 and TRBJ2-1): GAGVSQTPSNKVTEKGKYVELRCDPISGHTALYWYRQSLGQGPEFLIYFQGTGAADDSGLPNDRFFAVRPEGSVSTLKIQRTERGDSAVYLCASSPQGQIYNEQFFGPGTRLTVL.

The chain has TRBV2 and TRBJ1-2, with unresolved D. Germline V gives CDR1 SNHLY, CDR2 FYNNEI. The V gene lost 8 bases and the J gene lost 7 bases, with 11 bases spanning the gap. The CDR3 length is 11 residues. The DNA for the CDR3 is TGTGCCAGCGGACCGGGCCCTGGCTACACCTTC. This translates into CASGPGPGYTF. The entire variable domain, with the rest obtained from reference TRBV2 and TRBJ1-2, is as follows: EPEVTQTPSHQVTQMGQEVILRCVPISNHLYFYWYRQILGQKVEFLVSFYNNEISEKSEIFDDQFSVERPDGSNFTLKIRSTKLEDSAMYFCASGPGPGYTFGSGTRLTVV.

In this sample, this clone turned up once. For the CDR3, the DNA is TGTGCCAGCAGTTACTATGTCCCCCCCCCAGATACGCAGTATTTT. As protein: CASSYYVPPPDTQYF. The V and J genes are TRBV6-5 and TRBJ2-3; no clear D. V was pared by 1 base and J by 4 bases, with 12 bases between. This CDR3 is built from 15 residues. Germline CDR1 MNHEY, CDR2 SVGAGI.

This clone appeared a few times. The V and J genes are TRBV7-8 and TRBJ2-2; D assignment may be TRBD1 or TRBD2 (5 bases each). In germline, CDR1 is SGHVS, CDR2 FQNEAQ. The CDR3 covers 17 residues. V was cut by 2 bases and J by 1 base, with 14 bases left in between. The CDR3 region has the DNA TGTGCCAGCAGCTTAAGGGACCCGACCCTGAACACCGGGGAGCTGTTTTTT. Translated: CASSLRDPTLNTGELFF. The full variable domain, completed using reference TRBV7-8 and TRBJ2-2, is GAGVSQSPRYKVAKRGQDVALRCDPISGHVSLFWYQQALGQGPEFLTYFQNEAQLDKSGLPSDRFFAERPEGSVSTLKIQRTQQEDSAVYLCASSLRDPTLNTGELFFGEGSRLTVL.

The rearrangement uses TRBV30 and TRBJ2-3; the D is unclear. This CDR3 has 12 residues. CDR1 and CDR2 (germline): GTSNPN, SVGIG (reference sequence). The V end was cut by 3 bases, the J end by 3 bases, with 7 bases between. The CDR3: CAWSAGTDTQYF. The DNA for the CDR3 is TGTGCCTGGAGCGCCGGGACAGATACGCAGTATTTT.

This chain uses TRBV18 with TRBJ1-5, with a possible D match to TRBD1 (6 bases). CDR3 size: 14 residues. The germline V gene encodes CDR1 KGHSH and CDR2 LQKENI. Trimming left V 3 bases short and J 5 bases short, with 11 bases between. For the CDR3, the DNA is TGTGCCAGCTCACCGCGGGACAACGATCAGCCCCAGCATTTT. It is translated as CASSPRDNDQPQHF.

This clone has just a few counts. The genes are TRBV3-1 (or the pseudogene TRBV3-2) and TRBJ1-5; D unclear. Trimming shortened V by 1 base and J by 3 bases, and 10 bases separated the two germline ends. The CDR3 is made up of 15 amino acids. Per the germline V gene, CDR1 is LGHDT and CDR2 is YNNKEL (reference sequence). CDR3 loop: CASSQALQSNQPQHF. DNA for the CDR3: TGTGCCAGCAGCCAAGCTTTGCAGTCCAATCAGCCCCAGCATTTT.

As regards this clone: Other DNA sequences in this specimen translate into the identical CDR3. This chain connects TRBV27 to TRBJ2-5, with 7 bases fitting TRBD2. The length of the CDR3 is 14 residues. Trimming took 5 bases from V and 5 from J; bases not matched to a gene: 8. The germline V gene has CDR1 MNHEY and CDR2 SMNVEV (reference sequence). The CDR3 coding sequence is TGTGCCAGCAGTCGTTTGAGAGCGGGGGAGACCCAGTACTTC. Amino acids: CASSRLRAGETQYF.

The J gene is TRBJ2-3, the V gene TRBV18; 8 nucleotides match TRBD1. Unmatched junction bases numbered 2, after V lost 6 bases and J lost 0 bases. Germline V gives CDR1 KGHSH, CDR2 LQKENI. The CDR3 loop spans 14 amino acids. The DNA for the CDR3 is TGTGCCAGCTCTCGGACAGGGAGCACAGATACGCAGTATTTT. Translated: CASSRTGSTDTQYF.

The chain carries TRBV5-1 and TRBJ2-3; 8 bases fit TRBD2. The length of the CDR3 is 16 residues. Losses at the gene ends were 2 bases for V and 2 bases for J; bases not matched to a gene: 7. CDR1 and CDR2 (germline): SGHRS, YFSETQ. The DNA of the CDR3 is TGCGCCAGCAGCTTTAGCGGGGACGGCCTCACAGATACGCAGTATTTT. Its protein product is CASSFSGDGLTDTQYF.

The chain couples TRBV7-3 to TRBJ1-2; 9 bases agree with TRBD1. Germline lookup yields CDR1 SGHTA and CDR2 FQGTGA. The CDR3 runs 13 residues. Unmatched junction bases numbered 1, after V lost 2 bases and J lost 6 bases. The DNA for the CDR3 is TGTGCCAGCAGCTTACGACAGGGGGATGGCTACACCTTC. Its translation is CASSLRQGDGYTF.

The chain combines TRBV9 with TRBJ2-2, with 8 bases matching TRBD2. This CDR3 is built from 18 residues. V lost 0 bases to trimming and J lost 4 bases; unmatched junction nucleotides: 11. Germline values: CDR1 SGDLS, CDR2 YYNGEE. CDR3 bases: TGTGCCAGCAGCGTAGCCCCCCCGCGGGGGGCGAGCACCGGGGAGCTGTTTTTT. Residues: CASSVAPPRGASTGELFF.

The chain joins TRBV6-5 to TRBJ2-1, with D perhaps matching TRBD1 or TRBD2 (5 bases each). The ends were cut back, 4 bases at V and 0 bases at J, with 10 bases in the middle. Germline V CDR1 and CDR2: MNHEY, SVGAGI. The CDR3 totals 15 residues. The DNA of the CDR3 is TGTGCCAGCAGTTGGGACCGCAGCTCCTACAATGAGCAGTTCTTC. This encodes CASSWDRSSYNEQFF.

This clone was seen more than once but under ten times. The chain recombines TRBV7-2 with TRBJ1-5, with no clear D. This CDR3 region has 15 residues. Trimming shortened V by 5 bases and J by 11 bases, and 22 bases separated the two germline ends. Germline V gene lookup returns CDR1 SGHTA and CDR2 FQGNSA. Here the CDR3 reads CASSDTRRLIEAQHF. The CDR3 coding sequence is TGTGCCAGCAGCGATACGCGTAGGCTGATCGAGGCCCAGCATTTT.

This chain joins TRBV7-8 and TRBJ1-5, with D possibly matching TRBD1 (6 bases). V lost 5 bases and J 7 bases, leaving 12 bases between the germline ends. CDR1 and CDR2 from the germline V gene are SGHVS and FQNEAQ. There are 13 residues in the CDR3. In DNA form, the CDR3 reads TGTGCCAGCAGCATACAGGGTTTCCAGCCCCAGCATTTT. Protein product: CASSIQGFQPQHF.

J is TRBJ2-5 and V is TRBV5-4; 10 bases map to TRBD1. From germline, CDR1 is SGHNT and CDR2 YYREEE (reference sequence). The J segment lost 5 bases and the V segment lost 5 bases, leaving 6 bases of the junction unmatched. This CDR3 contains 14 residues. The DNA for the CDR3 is TGTGCCAGCAGTCGACAGGGGGCTTTGGAGACCCAGTACTTC. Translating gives CASSRQGALETQYF.

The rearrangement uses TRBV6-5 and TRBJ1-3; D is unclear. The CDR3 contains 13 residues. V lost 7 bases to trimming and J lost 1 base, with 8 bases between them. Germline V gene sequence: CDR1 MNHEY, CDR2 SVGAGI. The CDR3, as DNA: TGTGCCAGCATGATGATATCTGGAAACACCATATATTTT. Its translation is CASMMISGNTIYF.

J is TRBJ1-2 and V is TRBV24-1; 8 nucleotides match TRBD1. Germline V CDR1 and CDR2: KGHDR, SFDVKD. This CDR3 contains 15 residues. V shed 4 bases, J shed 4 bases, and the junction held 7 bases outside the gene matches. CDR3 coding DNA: TGTGCCACCAGTGACCCTAGACAGGGGCCCTATGGCTACACCTTC. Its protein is CATSDPRQGPYGYTF.

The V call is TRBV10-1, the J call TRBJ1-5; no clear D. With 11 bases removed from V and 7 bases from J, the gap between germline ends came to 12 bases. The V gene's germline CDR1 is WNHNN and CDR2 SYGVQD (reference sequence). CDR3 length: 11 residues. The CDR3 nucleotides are TGCGCCCCCAGGACCGGCCAGCCCCAGCATTTT. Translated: CAPRTGQPQHF.

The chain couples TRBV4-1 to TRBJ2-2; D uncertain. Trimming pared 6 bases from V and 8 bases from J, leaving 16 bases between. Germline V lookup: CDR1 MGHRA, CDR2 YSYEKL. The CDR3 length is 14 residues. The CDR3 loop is CASSPRLAPGELFF. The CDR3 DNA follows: TGCGCCAGCAGTCCAAGATTGGCTCCTGGGGAGCTGTTTTTT.

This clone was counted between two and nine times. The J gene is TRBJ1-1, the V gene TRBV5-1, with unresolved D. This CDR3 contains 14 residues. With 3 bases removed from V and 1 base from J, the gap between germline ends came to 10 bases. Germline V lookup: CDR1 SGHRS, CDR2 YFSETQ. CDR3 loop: CASSSDGKNTEAFF. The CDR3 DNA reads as TGCGCCAGCAGCTCCGATGGTAAGAACACTGAAGCTTTCTTT.

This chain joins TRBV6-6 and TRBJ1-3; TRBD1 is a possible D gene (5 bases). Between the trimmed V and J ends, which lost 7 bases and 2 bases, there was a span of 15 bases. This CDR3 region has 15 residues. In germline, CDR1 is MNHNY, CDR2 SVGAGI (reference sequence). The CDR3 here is CASIPQGAAGNTIYF. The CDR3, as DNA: TGTGCCAGCATCCCCCAGGGTGCAGCTGGAAACACCATATATTTT.

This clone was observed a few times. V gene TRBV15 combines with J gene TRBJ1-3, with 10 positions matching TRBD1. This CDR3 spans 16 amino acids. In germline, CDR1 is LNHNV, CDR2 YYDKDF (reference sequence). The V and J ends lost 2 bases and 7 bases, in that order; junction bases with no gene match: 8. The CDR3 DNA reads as TGTGCCACCAGCAGACCTGGGACAGGGGCAAAGAACACCATATATTTT. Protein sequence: CATSRPGTGAKNTIYF.

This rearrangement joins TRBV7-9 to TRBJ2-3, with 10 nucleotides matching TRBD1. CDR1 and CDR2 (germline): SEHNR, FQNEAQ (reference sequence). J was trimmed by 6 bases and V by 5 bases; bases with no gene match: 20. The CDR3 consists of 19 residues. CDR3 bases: TGTGCCAGCAGCCGCTTCTTAACTAGTCAGAGGGGACAGGGGGATACGCAGTATTTT. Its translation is CASSRFLTSQRGQGDTQYF.

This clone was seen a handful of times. The CDR3 here is CASSTQATNTEAFF. The CDR3 coding sequence is TGCGCCAGCAGCACACAGGCCACGAACACTGAAGCTTTCTTT. The rearrangement links TRBV5-1 to TRBJ1-1; the D gene is possibly TRBD1 (5 bases). The V end lost 4 bases, the J end lost 1 base, and 11 bases lay between the germline ends. The CDR3 extends over 14 amino acids. CDR1 is SGHRS and CDR2 is YFSETQ in the germline V gene. Together with reference TRBV5-1 and TRBJ1-1, the CDR3 gives the full variable domain: KAGVTQTPRYLIKTRGQQVTLSCSPISGHRSVSWYQQTPGQGLQFLFEYFSETQRNKGNFPGRFSGRQFSNSRSEMNVSTLELGDSALYLCASSTQATNTEAFFGQGTRLTVV.

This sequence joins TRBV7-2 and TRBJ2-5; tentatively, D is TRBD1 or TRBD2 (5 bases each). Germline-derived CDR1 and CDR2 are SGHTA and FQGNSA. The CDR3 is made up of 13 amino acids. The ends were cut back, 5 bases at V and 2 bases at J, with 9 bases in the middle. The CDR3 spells CASSPGQQETQYF. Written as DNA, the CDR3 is TGTGCCAGCAGCCCGGGGCAGCAAGAGACCCAGTACTTC.